Below are 2 T cell receptor beta chains sequenced from a single sample in a study of tumour-infiltrating T cells in Burkitt lymphoma. TCRdb's table, derived via immunoSEQ multiplex PCR, lists solely in-frame clones and lacks some. Among more than 40,000 clones, less than 35% were seen once, and the ten largest hold 2.9%. Specimen: tumor tissue. These TCRs come from a human donor with Burkitt lymphoma.

This clone was detected only a few times. The chain couples TRBV15 to TRBJ2-3; D is perhaps TRBD2 (5 bases). This CDR3 comprises 14 residues. Trimming took off 4 bases at V and 3 bases at J, with 11 bases between the two ends. CDR1 and CDR2 (germline): LNHNV, YYDKDF (reference sequence). The CDR3 coding sequence is TGTGCCACCAGCATCAGCGGTACAACAGATACGCAGTATTTT. Amino acid sequence: CATSISGTTDTQYF.

This clone was seen once. This rearrangement joins TRBV15 to TRBJ2-1; D call uncertain. The CDR3 has 13 amino acids. Trimming removed 1 base from V and 13 bases from J, with 14 bases in between. The germline gives CDR1 LNHNV, CDR2 YYDKDF (reference sequence). For the CDR3, the DNA is TGTGCCACCAGCAGAGTCGCGGCAGGATCTCAGTTCTTC. Translation gives CATSRVAAGSQFF.